This is a list of T cell receptor beta chains from one sample in a study of cytomegalovirus exposure and HLA in healthy donors. Sequencing was performed with immunoSEQ multiplex PCR; in TCRdb, only in-frame clones are kept and a portion is missing. The sample carries 150,000 to 200,000 clones, more than 75% recorded once. Sequenced material: PBMCs. The receptors shown here come from a girl younger than two in good health and CMV-seronegative. CDR3s include the opening cysteine and the closing phenylalanine or tryptophan. D genes are given only for firm matches. Clone size is shown for a subset of rows, as once, few, many or a class of expanded clone.

d_call: -; j_call: TRBJ2-5; v_call: TRBV6-5; clone_size: once; cdr3_aa: CASSGARGLQETQYF; cdr3_nt: TGTGCCAGCAGCGGAGCGAGAGGTCTGCAAGAGACCCAGTACTTC
d_call: TRBD1; j_call: TRBJ1-1; v_call: TRBV19; clone_size: -; cdr3_aa: CASSVRDRVRSEAFF; cdr3_nt: TGTGCCAGTAGCGTCCGCGACAGGGTGAGAAGTGAAGCTTTCTTT
d_call: -; j_call: TRBJ1-5; v_call: TRBV7-9; clone_size: -; cdr3_aa: CASSLGWANQPQHF; cdr3_nt: TGTGCCAGCAGCTTAGGTTGGGCCAATCAGCCCCAGCATTTT
d_call: -; j_call: TRBJ1-1; v_call: TRBV5-4; clone_size: -; cdr3_aa: CASSLLPENTEAFF; cdr3_nt: TGTGCCAGCAGCTTATTGCCAGAGAACACTGAAGCTTTCTTT
d_call: TRBD1; j_call: TRBJ2-7; v_call: TRBV15; clone_size: -; cdr3_aa: CATSPDRGVREQYF; cdr3_nt: TGTGCCACCAGCCCGGACAGGGGTGTTCGCGAGCAGTACTTC
d_call: -; j_call: TRBJ1-2; v_call: TRBV9; clone_size: -; cdr3_aa: CASSVEGKAGPNYGYTF; cdr3_nt: TGTGCCAGCAGCGTAGAGGGTAAGGCAGGGCCGAACTATGGCTACACCTTC
d_call: -; j_call: TRBJ1-1; v_call: TRBV6-5; clone_size: -; cdr3_aa: CASSLIGGNTEAFF; cdr3_nt: TGTGCCAGCAGCCTTATAGGGGGGAACACTGAAGCTTTCTTT
d_call: -; j_call: TRBJ2-2; v_call: TRBV11-1; clone_size: -; cdr3_aa: CASSLDYSHTGELFF; cdr3_nt: TGTGCCAGCAGCTTAGACTACTCCCACACCGGGGAGCTGTTTTTT
d_call: -; j_call: TRBJ1-5; v_call: TRBV27; clone_size: -; cdr3_aa: CASSLGGPGNQPQHF; cdr3_nt: TGTGCCAGCAGTTTAGGGGGCCCAGGCAATCAGCCCCAGCATTTT
d_call: -; j_call: TRBJ2-7; v_call: TRBV12-5; clone_size: -; cdr3_aa: CASGLPPPGEQYF; cdr3_nt: TGTGCTAGTGGTTTGCCCCCCCCGGGGGAGCAGTACTTC
d_call: -; j_call: TRBJ2-7; v_call: TRBV5-1; clone_size: -; cdr3_aa: CASSSPGLYYEQYF; cdr3_nt: TGCGCCAGCAGCTCCCCGGGACTTTACTACGAGCAGTACTTC
d_call: TRBD1; j_call: TRBJ2-2; v_call: TRBV7-8; clone_size: -; cdr3_aa: CASSSRQGANTGELFF; cdr3_nt: TGTGCCAGCAGCTCTCGACAGGGGGCCAACACCGGGGAGCTGTTTTTT
d_call: -; j_call: TRBJ1-1; v_call: TRBV6-5; clone_size: -; cdr3_aa: CASSYFGRVRAEAFF; cdr3_nt: TGTGCCAGCAGTTACTTCGGCAGGGTCAGGGCCGAAGCTTTCTTT
d_call: TRBD2; j_call: TRBJ2-3; v_call: TRBV7-2; clone_size: once; cdr3_aa: CASSINSGTSPDTQYF; cdr3_nt: TGTGCCAGCAGCATCAATTCAGGGACTAGCCCAGATACGCAGTATTTT
d_call: -; j_call: TRBJ1-1; v_call: TRBV5-1; clone_size: -; cdr3_aa: CASSYGQLHTEAFF; cdr3_nt: TGCGCCAGCAGCTATGGACAGCTGCACACTGAAGCTTTCTTT
d_call: -; j_call: TRBJ1-1; v_call: TRBV7-9; clone_size: -; cdr3_aa: CASSLQGPEAFF; cdr3_nt: TGTGCCAGCAGCTTACAGGGCCCTGAAGCTTTCTTT
d_call: TRBD1; j_call: TRBJ1-2; v_call: TRBV6-6; clone_size: -; cdr3_aa: CASTKGQAPYGYTF; cdr3_nt: TGTGCCAGCACCAAGGGACAGGCGCCCTATGGCTACACCTTC
d_call: -; j_call: TRBJ1-6; v_call: TRBV5-5; clone_size: -; cdr3_aa: CASSLIGDGNSPLHF; cdr3_nt: TGTGCCAGCAGCTTGATAGGGGATGGGAATTCACCCCTCCACTTT
d_call: -; j_call: TRBJ1-2; v_call: TRBV7-6; clone_size: -; cdr3_aa: CASSSDSAYGYTF; cdr3_nt: TGTGCCAGCAGCTCGGACAGTGCCTATGGCTACACCTTC
d_call: TRBD2; j_call: TRBJ2-1; v_call: TRBV5-4; clone_size: -; cdr3_aa: CASSFARRLAGGMGEQFF; cdr3_nt: TGTGCCAGCAGCTTCGCCCGGAGACTAGCGGGGGGGATGGGTGAGCAGTTCTTC
d_call: TRBD1; j_call: TRBJ2-7; v_call: TRBV4-1; clone_size: -; cdr3_aa: CASSQAQQGPGYEQYF; cdr3_nt: TGCGCCAGCAGCCAAGCTCAACAGGGGCCGGGATACGAGCAGTACTTC
d_call: TRBD2; j_call: TRBJ2-2; v_call: TRBV7-9; clone_size: once; cdr3_aa: CASSRLAGATGELFF; cdr3_nt: TGTGCCAGCAGCCGTCTAGCGGGGGCCACCGGGGAGCTGTTTTTT
d_call: TRBD1; j_call: TRBJ1-2; v_call: TRBV4-2; clone_size: -; cdr3_aa: CASSHLAGGSYGYTF; cdr3_nt: TGTGCCAGCAGCCACCTCGCAGGGGGCAGCTATGGCTACACCTTC
d_call: -; j_call: TRBJ2-7; v_call: TRBV30; clone_size: -; cdr3_aa: CAWAGTYEQYF; cdr3_nt: TGTGCCTGGGCGGGAACCTACGAGCAGTACTTC
d_call: -; j_call: TRBJ2-7; v_call: TRBV5-1; clone_size: -; cdr3_aa: CASSLLGGTTVREQYF; cdr3_nt: TGCGCCAGCAGCTTGCTAGGAGGGACGACAGTCCGGGAGCAGTACTTC
d_call: -; j_call: TRBJ1-1; v_call: TRBV6-5; clone_size: -; cdr3_aa: CASSYRRNTEAFF; cdr3_nt: TGTGCCAGCAGTTACAGGAGGAACACTGAAGCTTTCTTT
d_call: -; j_call: TRBJ1-1; v_call: TRBV7-2; clone_size: -; cdr3_aa: CASSRMQGFSMNTEAFF; cdr3_nt: TGTGCCAGCAGCCGAATGCAGGGCTTTTCCATGAACACTGAAGCTTTCTTT
d_call: -; j_call: TRBJ2-1; v_call: TRBV7-6; clone_size: once; cdr3_aa: CASSLNSDNEQFF; cdr3_nt: TGTGCCAGCAGCTTAAATAGCGACAATGAGCAGTTCTTC
d_call: -; j_call: TRBJ2-3; v_call: TRBV7-3; clone_size: -; cdr3_aa: CASSLGGTDTQYF; cdr3_nt: TGTGCCAGCAGCCTTGGGGGGACAGATACGCAGTATTTT